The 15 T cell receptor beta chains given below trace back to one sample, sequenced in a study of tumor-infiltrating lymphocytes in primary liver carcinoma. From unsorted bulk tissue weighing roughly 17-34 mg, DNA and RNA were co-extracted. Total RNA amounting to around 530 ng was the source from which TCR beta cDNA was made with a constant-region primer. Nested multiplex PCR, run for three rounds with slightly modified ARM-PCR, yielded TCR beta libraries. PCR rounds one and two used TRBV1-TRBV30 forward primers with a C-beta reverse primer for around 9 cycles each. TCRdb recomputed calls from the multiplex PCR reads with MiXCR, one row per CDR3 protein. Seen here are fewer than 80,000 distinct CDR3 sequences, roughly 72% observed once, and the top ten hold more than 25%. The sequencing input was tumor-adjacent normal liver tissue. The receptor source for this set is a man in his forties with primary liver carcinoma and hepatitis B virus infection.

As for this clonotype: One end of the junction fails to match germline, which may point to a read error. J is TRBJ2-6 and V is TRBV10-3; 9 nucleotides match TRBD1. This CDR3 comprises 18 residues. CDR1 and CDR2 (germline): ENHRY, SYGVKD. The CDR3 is CGIRADRGRSFGVNVLTF. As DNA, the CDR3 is TGTGGCATCAGGGCGGACAGGGGAAGGTCGTTTGGGGTCAACGTCCTGACTTTC.

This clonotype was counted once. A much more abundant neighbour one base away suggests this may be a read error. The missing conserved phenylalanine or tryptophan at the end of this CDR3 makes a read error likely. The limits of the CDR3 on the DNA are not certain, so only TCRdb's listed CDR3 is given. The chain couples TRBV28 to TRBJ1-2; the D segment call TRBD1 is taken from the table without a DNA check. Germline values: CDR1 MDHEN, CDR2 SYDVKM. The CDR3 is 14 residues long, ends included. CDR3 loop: CASRPNLRRDRGGI.

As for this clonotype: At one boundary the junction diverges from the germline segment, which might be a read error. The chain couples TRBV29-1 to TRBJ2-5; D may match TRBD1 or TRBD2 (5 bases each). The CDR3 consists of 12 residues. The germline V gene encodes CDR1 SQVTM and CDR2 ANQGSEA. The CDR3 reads CSLEGAGETQYF. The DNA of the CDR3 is TGCAGCCTTGAAGGGGCCGGGGAGACCCAGTATTTC. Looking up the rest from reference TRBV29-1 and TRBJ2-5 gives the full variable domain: SAVISQKPSRDICQRGTSLTIQCQVDSQVTMMFWYRQQPGQSLTLIATANQGSEATYESGFVIDKFPISRPNLTFSTLTVSNMSPEDSSIYLCSLEGAGETQYFGPGTRLLVL.

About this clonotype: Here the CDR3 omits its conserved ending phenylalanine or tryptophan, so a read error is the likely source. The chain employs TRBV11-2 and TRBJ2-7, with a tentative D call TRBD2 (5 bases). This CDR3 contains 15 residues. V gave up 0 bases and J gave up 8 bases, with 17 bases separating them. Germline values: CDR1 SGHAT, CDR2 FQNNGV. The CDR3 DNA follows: TGTGCCAGCAGCTTAGAGTCCGGGATCTCTGGTAAGCAGTACTAC. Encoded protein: CASSLESGISGKQYY.

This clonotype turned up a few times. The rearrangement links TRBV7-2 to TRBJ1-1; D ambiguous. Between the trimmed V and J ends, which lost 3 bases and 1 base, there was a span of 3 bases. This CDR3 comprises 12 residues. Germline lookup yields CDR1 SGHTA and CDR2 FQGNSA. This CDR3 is CASSFGNTEAFF. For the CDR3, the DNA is TGTGCCAGCAGCTTTGGGAACACTGAAGCTTTCTTT.

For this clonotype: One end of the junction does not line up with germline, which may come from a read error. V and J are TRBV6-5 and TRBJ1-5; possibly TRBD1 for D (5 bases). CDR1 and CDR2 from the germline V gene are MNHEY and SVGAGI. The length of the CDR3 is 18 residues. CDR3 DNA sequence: TGTGCCAGCAGTTATACCAGGCCGACAGCCACTAGCATTCAGCCCCAGCATTTT. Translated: CASSYTRPTATSIQPQHF.

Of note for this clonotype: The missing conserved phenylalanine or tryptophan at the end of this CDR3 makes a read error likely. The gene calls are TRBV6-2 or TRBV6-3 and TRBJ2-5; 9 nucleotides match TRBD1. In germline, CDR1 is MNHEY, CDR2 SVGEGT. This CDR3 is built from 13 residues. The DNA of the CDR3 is TGTACCAGCAGCCGGGACAGGGAAGAGACCCAGTACTCC. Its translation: CTSSRDREETQYS.

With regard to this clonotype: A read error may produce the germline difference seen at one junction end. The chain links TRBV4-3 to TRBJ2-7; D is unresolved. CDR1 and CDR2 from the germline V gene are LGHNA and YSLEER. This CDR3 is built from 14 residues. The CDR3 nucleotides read TGCGTCAGCAGCCACCTGGACGGAGCAGGCGAGCAGCACTTC. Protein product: CVSSHLDGAGEQHF.

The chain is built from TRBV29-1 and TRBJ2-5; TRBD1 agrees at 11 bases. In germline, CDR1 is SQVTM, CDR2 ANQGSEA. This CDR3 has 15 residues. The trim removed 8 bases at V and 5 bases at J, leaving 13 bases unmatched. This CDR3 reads CSTETDRGRGETQYF. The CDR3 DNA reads TGCAGCACTGAAACGGACAGGGGGCGGGGTGAGACCCAGTACTTC.

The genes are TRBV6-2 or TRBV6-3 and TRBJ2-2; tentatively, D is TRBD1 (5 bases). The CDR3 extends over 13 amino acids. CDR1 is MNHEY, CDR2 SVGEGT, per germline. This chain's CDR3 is CGGSYFLSGELFF. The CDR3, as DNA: TGTGGGGGCAGTTACTTCTTAAGCGGGGAGCTGTTTTTT.

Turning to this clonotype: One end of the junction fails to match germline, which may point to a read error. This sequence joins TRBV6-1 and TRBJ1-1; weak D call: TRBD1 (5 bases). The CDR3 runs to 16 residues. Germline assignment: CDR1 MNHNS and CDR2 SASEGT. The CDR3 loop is CASRGGYGGLNTEACF. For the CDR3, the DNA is TGTGCCAGTCGGGGGGGGTACGGGGGACTAAACACTGAAGCTTGCTTT.

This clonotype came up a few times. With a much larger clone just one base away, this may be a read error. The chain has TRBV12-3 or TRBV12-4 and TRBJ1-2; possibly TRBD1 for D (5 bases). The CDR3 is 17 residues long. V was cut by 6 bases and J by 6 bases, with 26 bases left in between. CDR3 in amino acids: CASRSRDVRWGRHGYTF. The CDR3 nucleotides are TGTGCCAGCAGGTCGCGGGACGTAAGGTGGGGACGTCATGGCTACACCTTC.

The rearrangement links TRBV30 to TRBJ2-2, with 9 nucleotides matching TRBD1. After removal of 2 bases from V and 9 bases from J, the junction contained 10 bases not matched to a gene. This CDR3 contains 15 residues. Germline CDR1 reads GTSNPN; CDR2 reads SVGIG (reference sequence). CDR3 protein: CAWSHRDRVTRELFF. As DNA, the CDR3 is TGTGCCTGGAGTCATCGGGACAGGGTAACCAGGGAGCTGTTTTTT.

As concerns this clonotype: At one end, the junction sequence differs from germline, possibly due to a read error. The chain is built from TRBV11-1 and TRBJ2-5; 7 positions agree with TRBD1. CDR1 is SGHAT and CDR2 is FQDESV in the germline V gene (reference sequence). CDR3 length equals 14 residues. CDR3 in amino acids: CDNSGQVEVETQHF. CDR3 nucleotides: TGTGACAACAGTGGACAGGTGGAGGTGGAGACCCAGCACTTC.

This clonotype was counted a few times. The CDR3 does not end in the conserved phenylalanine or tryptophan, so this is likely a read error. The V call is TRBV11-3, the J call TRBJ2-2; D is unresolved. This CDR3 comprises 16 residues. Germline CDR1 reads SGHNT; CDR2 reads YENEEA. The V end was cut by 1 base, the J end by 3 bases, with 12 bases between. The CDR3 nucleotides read TGTGCCAGCAGCTTAGGGGTGTCTCGGGACACCGGGGAGCTGTTTTCT. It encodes CASSLGVSRDTGELFS.